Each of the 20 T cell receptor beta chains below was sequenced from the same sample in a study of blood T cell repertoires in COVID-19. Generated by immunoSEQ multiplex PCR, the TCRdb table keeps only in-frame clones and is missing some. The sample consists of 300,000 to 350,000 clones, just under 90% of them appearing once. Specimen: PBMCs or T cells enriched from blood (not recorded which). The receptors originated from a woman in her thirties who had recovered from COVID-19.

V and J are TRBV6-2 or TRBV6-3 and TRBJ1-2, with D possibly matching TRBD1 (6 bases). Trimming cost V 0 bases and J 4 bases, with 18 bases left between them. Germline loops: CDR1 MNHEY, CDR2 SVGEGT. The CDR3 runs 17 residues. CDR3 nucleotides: TGTGCCAGCAGTTACTCTATTTGGCGACAGGTATTCTATGGCTACACCTTC. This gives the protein CASSYSIWRQVFYGYTF.

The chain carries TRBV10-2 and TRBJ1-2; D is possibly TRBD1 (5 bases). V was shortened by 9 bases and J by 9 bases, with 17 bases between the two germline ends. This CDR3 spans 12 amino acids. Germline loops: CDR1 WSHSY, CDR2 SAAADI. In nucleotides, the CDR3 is TGCGCCAGTCAGGGCCTCCCTTCGAGCTACACCTTC. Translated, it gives CASQGLPSSYTF.

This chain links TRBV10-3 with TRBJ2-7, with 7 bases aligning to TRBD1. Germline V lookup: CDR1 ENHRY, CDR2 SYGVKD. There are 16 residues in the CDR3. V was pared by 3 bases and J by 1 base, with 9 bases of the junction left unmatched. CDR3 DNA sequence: TGTGCCATCAGTGATTTCGAAGGGACAGTTTCCTACGAGCAGTACTTC. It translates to CAISDFEGTVSYEQYF.

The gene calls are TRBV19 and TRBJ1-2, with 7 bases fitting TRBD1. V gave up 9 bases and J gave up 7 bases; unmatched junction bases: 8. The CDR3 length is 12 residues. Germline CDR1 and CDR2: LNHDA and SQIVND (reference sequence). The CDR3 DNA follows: TGTGCCAGCGGACGACAGGGCGGTGGCTACACCTTC. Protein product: CASGRQGGGYTF.

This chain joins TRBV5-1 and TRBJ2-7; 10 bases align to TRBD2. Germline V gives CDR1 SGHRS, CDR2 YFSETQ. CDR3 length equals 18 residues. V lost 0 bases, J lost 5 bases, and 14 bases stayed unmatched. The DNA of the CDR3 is TGCGCCAGCAGCTTGGTCGCTCTAGCGGGAGCTACAACCCACGAGCAGTACTTC. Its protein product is CASSLVALAGATTHEQYF.

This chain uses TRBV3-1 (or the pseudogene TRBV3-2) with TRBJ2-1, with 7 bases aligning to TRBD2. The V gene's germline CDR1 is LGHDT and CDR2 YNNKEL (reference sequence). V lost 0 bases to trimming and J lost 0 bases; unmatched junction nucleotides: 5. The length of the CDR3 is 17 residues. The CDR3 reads CASSQDLGLVSYNEQFF. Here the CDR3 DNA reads TGTGCCAGCAGCCAAGATCTAGGACTAGTCTCCTACAATGAGCAGTTCTTC.

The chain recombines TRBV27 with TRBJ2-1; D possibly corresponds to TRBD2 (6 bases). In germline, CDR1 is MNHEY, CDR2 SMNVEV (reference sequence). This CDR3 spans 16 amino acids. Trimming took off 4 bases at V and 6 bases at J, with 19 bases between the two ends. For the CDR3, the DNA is TGTGCCAGCAGTTCAGGACGGGAGAGGCCATTCAATGAGCAGTTCTTC. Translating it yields CASSSGRERPFNEQFF.

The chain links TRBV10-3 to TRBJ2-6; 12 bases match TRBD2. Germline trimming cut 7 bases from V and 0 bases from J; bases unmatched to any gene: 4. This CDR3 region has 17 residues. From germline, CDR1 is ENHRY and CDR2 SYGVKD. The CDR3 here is CAITPGLAGSGANVLTF. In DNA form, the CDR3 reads TGTGCCATCACCCCGGGACTAGCGGGCTCTGGGGCCAACGTCCTGACTTTC.

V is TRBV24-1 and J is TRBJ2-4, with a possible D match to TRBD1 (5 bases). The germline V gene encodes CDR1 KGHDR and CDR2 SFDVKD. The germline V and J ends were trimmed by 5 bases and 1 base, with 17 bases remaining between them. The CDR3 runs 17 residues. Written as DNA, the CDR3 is TGTGCCACCAGTGGAAGGGGTGATGGGGTGGCCAAAAACATTCAGTACTTC. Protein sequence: CATSGRGDGVAKNIQYF.

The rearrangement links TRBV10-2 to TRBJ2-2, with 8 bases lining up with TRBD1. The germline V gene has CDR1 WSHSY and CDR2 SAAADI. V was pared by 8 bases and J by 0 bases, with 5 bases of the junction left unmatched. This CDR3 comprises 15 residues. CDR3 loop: CASRGQDSNTGELFF. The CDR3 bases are TGCGCCAGCCGGGGACAGGATTCGAACACCGGGGAGCTGTTTTTT.

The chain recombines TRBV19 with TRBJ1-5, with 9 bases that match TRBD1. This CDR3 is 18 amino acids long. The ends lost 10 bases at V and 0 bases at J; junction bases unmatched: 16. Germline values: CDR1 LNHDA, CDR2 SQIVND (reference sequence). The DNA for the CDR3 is TGTGCCACCTCAACCGGGACAGGGCAAATCTATAGCAATCAGCCCCAGCATTTT. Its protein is CATSTGTGQIYSNQPQHF.

The CDR3 nucleotides are TGTGCCAGCAGTGAGAACAATGAGCAGTTCTTC. Encoded protein: CASSENNEQFF. This chain connects TRBV28 to TRBJ2-1; no reliable D call. V gave up 5 bases and J gave up 5 bases, with 4 bases separating them. The CDR3 runs 11 residues. Germline CDR1 is MDHEN and CDR2 is SYDVKM.

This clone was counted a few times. The CDR3 region is CAWSAPGSRYGYTF. The CDR3 DNA reads TGTGCCTGGAGTGCCCCCGGGTCGCGCTATGGCTACACCTTC. The gene calls are TRBV30 and TRBJ1-2, with D hard to call. Trimming cost V 1 base and J 4 bases, with 13 bases left between them. Looked up from germline, CDR1 is GTSNPN and CDR2 is SVGIG (reference sequence). The CDR3 spans 14 residues.

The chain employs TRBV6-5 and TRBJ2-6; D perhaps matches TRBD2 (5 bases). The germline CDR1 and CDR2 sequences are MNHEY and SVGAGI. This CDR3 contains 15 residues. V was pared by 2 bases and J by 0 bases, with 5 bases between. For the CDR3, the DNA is TGTGCCAGCAGTTACGGGAGCTCTGGGGCCAACGTCCTGACTTTC. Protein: CASSYGSSGANVLTF.

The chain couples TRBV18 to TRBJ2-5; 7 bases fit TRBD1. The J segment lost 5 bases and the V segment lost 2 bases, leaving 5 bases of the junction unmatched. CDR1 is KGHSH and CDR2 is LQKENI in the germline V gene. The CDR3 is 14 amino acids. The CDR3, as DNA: TGTGCCAGCTCACCAGGCCAGGGGGTTGAGACCCAGTACTTC. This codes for CASSPGQGVETQYF.

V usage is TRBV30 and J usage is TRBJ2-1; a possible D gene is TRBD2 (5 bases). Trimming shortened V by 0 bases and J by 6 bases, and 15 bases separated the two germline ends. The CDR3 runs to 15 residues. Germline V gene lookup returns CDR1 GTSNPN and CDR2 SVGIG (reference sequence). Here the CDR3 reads CAWSVVRFRGNEQFF. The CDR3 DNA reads TGTGCCTGGAGTGTGGTAAGGTTTCGGGGCAATGAGCAGTTCTTC.

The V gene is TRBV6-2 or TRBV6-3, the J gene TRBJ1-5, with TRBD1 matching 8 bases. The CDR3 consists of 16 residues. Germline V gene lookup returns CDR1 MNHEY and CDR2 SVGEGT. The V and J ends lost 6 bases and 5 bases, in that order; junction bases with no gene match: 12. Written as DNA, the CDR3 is TGTGCCAGCAGCCTTCAGGGGGCGCAGGGTGATCAGCCCCAGCATTTT. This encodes CASSLQGAQGDQPQHF.

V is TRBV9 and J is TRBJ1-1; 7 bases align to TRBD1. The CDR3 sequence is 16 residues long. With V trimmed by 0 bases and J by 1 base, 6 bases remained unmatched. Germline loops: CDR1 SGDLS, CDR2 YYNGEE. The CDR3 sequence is CASSVGEGAENTEAFF. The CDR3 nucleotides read TGTGCCAGCAGCGTAGGCGAGGGGGCGGAGAACACTGAAGCTTTCTTT.

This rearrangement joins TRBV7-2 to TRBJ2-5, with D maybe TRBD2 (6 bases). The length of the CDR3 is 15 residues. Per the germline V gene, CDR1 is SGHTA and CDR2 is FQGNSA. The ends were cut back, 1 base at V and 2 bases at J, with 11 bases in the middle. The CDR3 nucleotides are TGTGCCAGCAGCTTAGGTGGCGCGGGACAAGAGACCCAGTACTTC. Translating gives CASSLGGAGQETQYF.

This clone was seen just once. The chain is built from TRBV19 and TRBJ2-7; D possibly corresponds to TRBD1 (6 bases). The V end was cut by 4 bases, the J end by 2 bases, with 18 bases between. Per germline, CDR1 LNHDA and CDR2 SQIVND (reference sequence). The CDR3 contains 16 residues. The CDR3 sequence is CASSRSKGDLAYEQYF. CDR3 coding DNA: TGTGCCAGTAGTAGGTCCAAGGGGGACCTAGCCTACGAGCAGTACTTC.